This T cell receptor beta chain was documented in a study of relationships among human T cell subsets. Study findings and constraints: Th1, Th2 and regulatory T cells shared many CDR3 sequences.

Germline CDR1 reads MDHEN; CDR2 reads SYDVKM. V was pared by 4 bases and J by 2 bases, with 7 bases of the junction left unmatched. This CDR3 has 15 residues. As to this clonotype: Its antigen is undetermined.

TCR alpha and beta CDR3s were amplified from mRNA by semiquantitative ARM-PCR. Exponential amplification used communal superprimers after tagged nested gene-specific primers in ARM-PCR. TCRdb itself ran the multiplex PCR reads through MiXCR, one entry per CDR3 protein. This sample has over 14,000 distinct CDR3 sequences, with about 60% found just once. The origin of this receptor is a man in his forties or fifties in good health. The chain carries TRBV28 and TRBJ2-7; 8 positions match TRBD1. The sequencing sample was made of total T cells sorted from blood. In DNA, the CDR3 is TGTGCCAGCAGTTCAAACAGGGGGAATCCCTACGAGCAGTACTTC. Its protein is CASSSNRGNPYEQYF.